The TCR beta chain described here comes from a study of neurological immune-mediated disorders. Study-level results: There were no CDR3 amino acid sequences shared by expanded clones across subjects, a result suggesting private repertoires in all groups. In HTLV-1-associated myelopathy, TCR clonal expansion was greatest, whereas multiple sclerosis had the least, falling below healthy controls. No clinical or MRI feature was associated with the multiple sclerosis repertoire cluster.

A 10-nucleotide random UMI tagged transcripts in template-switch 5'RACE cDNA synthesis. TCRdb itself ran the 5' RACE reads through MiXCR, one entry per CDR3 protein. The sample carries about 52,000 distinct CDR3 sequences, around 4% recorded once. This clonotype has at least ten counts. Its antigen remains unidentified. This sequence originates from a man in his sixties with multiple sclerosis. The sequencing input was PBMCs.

The CDR3 DNA reads as TGTGCCATCAGTGAACTAGCGGTCACAGATACGCAGTATTTT. Translated, it gives CAISELAVTDTQYF. The gene calls are TRBV10-3 and TRBJ2-3, with 8 positions matching TRBD2. J gave up 2 bases and V 3 bases, and 1 base lay outside the gene matches. Germline V lookup: CDR1 ENHRY, CDR2 SYGVKD. This CDR3 spans 14 amino acids.